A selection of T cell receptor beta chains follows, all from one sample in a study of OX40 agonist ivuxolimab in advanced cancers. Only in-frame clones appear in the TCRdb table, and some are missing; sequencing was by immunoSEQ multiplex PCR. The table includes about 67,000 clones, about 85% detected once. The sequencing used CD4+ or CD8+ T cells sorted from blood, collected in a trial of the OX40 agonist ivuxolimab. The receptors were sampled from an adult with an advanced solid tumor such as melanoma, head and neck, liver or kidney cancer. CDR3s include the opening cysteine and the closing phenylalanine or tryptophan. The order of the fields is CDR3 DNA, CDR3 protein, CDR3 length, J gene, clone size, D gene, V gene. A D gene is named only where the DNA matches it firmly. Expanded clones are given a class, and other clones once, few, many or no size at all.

TGCGCCAGCAGCTTGGACGGGACGGCTACACAGCCCCAGCATTTT CASSLDGTATQPQHF 15 TRBJ1-5 NA NA TRBV5-1
TGCGCCAGCAGCCAAGAACCCAGTTGGGGGAGATCACCCCTCCACTTT CASSQEPSWGRSPLHF 16 TRBJ1-6 NA NA TRBV4-3
TGTGCCAGCAGCTTGATTATCTGGGACACGAACACTGAAGCTTTCTTT CASSLIIWDTNTEAFF 16 TRBJ1-1 NA NA TRBV7-8
TGTGCCAGCTCACCAGGCTTAGTCGGAGCTGGGGTTACTGAAGCTTTCTTT CASSPGLVGAGVTEAFF 17 TRBJ1-1 once NA TRBV18
TGTGCCAGCAGCTTAGCTCGGGACAGGGGCACAGATACGCAGTATTTT CASSLARDRGTDTQYF 16 TRBJ2-3 NA TRBD1 TRBV7-2
TGTGCCAGCAGCACGGGGACTAGCGGCCTTTATCTCTACAATGAGCAGTTCTTC CASSTGTSGLYLYNEQFF 18 TRBJ2-1 NA TRBD2 TRBV9
TGTGCCAGCAGTCCCCGAGGGTTAAGACATGGCTACACCTTC CASSPRGLRHGYTF 14 TRBJ1-2 NA NA TRBV28
TGTGCCAGCAGTGCGGGGGGGGCAGGGGGTTACGAGCAGTACTTC CASSAGGAGGYEQYF 15 TRBJ2-7 NA NA TRBV25-1
TGTGCCAGTCAAGGAGGGGGCCCACTCCAAGAGACCCAGTACTTC CASQGGGPLQETQYF 15 TRBJ2-5 few NA TRBV6-1
TGTGCCTGGAGTCCAGGGGGCCCCTACGAGCAGTACTTC CAWSPGGPYEQYF 13 TRBJ2-7 NA TRBD1 TRBV30
TGTGCCTGGAGTGGACAGGGGAGACTCAGCTATGGCTACACCTTC CAWSGQGRLSYGYTF 15 TRBJ1-2 NA TRBD1 TRBV30
TGTGCCAGCAGCCAAGCCCTGACTAGCGGGGGGGCCGGTGAGCAGTTCTTC CASSQALTSGGAGEQFF 17 TRBJ2-1 NA TRBD2 TRBV4-2
TGTGCCAGCAGCTTAGGACAGGGGGGTGAGCAGTTCTTC CASSLGQGGEQFF 13 TRBJ2-1 NA TRBD1 TRBV7-7